Listed here is a single TCR beta chain. Its specificity is not known. The samples, holding roughly 0.85-10 million cryopreserved PBMC, were thawed before DNA extraction was carried out. The run of the v3.0 immunoSEQ assay was at survey level. Sequencing was intended to reach roughly 40,000-55,000 T-cell genomes per sample. This table comes from immunoSEQ multiplex PCR, and its TCRdb copy is limited to in-frame clones, with some not included. The sample lists tens of thousands of clones; 91% were seen once. The sample belongs to a study of long-term antiretroviral therapy in people with HIV. Broader study findings: Clones that expanded before ART (that is, prior to treatment) dominated the repertoire at all time points. Researchers lacked any data on ART adherence, viral resistance or therapy changes.

Sequencing was performed on unsorted PBMCs, taken 3.1 years after starting antiretroviral therapy. The clonotype comes from a man aged 18 to 35 with HIV.

The DNA for the CDR3 is TGCAGCGTCTATATAGGGTATGGCTACACCTTC. This encodes CSVYIGYGYTF. The V gene is TRBV29-1, the J gene TRBJ1-2; D is uncertain. V lost 6 bases, J lost 5 bases, and 10 bases lay in between. The CDR3 length is 11 residues. Germline CDR1 reads SQVTM; CDR2 reads ANQGSEA.